Presented here are 17 T cell receptor beta chains from one specimen sequenced in a study of blood T cell repertoires in COVID-19. Clones were read by immunoSEQ multiplex PCR, and TCRdb kept only the in-frame ones, dropping some. The table lists some 38,000 clones, around four fifths of them singletons. Sequencing used peripheral blood. These receptors were collected from a man aged 50 to 60 with active COVID-19.

The genes are TRBV18 and TRBJ2-3; maybe TRBD1 (6 bases). Trimming cost V 6 bases and J 2 bases, with 15 bases left between them. Germline CDR1 is KGHSH and CDR2 is LQKENI. CDR3 length: 15 amino acids. DNA of the CDR3: TGTGCCAGCTCTCCCCCAGGGGCCCCCACAGATACGCAGTATTTT. This encodes CASSPPGAPTDTQYF.

This clone has only one observation. The rearrangement links TRBV5-3 to TRBJ2-5, with 12 bases fitting TRBD2. TRBV5-3 is designated an ORF whose function remains uncertain. Unmatched junction bases numbered 12, after V lost 7 bases and J lost 5 bases. This CDR3 is 16 amino acids long. The CDR3 DNA sequence: TGTGCCAGAGAGACTAGCGGGGGCCCCAAATTGGAGACCCAGTACTTC. This sequence encodes CARETSGGPKLETQYF.

Remarks on this clone: The identical CDR3 is also encoded by other nucleotide sequences in the sample. The J gene is TRBJ1-2, the V gene TRBV6-5; possible D gene TRBD1, 5 bases. CDR1 is MNHEY and CDR2 is SVGAGI in the germline V gene. The CDR3 is made up of 13 amino acids. V lost 5 bases and J lost 5, with 12 bases in between. The CDR3 region has the DNA TGTGCCAGCAGTCCTCATCGGGGGTATGGCTACACCTTC. Protein: CASSPHRGYGYTF.

The CDR3 coding sequence is TGCGCCAGCCACCAGGAGGCCACGAACTACGAGCAGTACTTC. Protein: CASHQEATNYEQYF. The V call is TRBV5-1, the J call TRBJ2-7; tentatively, D is TRBD2 (5 bases). The V end was cut by 7 bases, the J end by 3 bases, with 17 bases between. The CDR3 contains 14 residues. Germline values: CDR1 SGHRS, CDR2 YFSETQ.

The rearrangement links TRBV28 to TRBJ1-2; a weak D match, TRBD1 (5 bases). The germline V and J ends were trimmed by 10 bases and 7 bases, with 16 bases remaining between them. CDR1 and CDR2 (germline): MDHEN, SYDVKM. The CDR3 totals 12 residues. This CDR3 is CAMSSGGVGYTF. The CDR3 bases are TGTGCCATGTCGTCCGGAGGGGTTGGCTACACCTTC.

This chain joins TRBV5-1 and TRBJ1-1, with a possible D match to TRBD1 (5 bases). Germline CDR1 and CDR2: SGHRS and YFSETQ. The length of the CDR3 is 14 residues. V shed 4 bases and J shed 4 bases, with 14 bases lying between them. DNA of the CDR3: TGCGCCAGCAGCGATCAGGGCTTGTTCACTGAAGCTTTCTTT. This gives the protein CASSDQGLFTEAFF.

The V call is TRBV18, the J call TRBJ2-7; D gene unclear. The CDR3 sequence is 15 residues long. Trimming took off 3 bases at V and 3 bases at J, with 15 bases between the two ends. The germline V gene encodes CDR1 KGHSH and CDR2 LQKENI. CDR3 in DNA: TGTGCCAGCTCACCTACCCCCGACGGGTTCTACGAGCAGTACTTC. Amino acid sequence: CASSPTPDGFYEQYF. The whole variable domain, filled in from reference TRBV18 and TRBJ2-7, reads NAGVMQNPRHLVRRRGQEARLRCSPMKGHSHVYWYRQLPEEGLKFMVYLQKENIIDESGMPKERFSAEFPKEGPSILRIQQVVRGDSAAYFCASSPTPDGFYEQYFGPGTRLTVT.

J is TRBJ2-7 and V is TRBV7-9, with 9 bases that match TRBD2. From germline, CDR1 is SEHNR and CDR2 FQNEAQ (reference sequence). The CDR3 spans 15 residues. The junction had 9 bases not matched to a gene; V was cut back by 1 base and J by 8 bases. The CDR3 loop is CASSLVSLAGSQQYF. In nucleotides, the CDR3 is TGTGCCAGCAGCTTAGTGAGTCTAGCGGGGTCTCAGCAGTACTTC.

V is TRBV19 and J is TRBJ1-2, with 11 bases matching TRBD1. The CDR3 has 13 residues. The germline V gene encodes CDR1 LNHDA and CDR2 SQIVND (reference sequence). V was pared by 6 bases and J by 4 bases, with 1 base of the junction left unmatched. CDR3 sequence reads: CASRDRGLYGYTF. The CDR3 nucleotides are TGTGCCAGTAGGGACAGGGGGCTCTATGGCTACACCTTC. Full variable domain (outside the CDR3, taken from reference TRBV19 and TRBJ1-2): DGGITQSPKYLFRKEGQNVTLSCEQNLNHDAMYWYRQDPGQGLRLIYYSQIVNDFQKGDIAEGYSVSREKKESFPLTVTSAQKNPTAFYLCASRDRGLYGYTFGSGTRLTVV.

V usage is TRBV5-1 and J usage is TRBJ1-4, with TRBD1 matching 8 bases. The CDR3 has 14 amino acids. Germline V gives CDR1 SGHRS, CDR2 YFSETQ. The ends lost 4 bases at V and 5 bases at J; junction bases unmatched: 4. CDR3 coding DNA: TGCGCCAGCAGCCCGGGACAGGAAAATGAAAAACTGTTTTTT. It is translated as CASSPGQENEKLFF. Full variable domain (rest looked up from reference TRBV5-1 and TRBJ1-4): KAGVTQTPRYLIKTRGQQVTLSCSPISGHRSVSWYQQTPGQGLQFLFEYFSETQRNKGNFPGRFSGRQFSNSRSEMNVSTLELGDSALYLCASSPGQENEKLFFGSGTQLSVL.

For the CDR3, the DNA is TGCGCCAGCAGTGATCCGGGGAGCTCCTACGAGCAGTACTTC. Translation: CASSDPGSSYEQYF. The chain has TRBV10-2 and TRBJ2-7, with D possibly TRBD2 on 5 matching bases. Trimming took 3 bases from V and 0 from J, leaving 9 bases between them. Germline V gives CDR1 WSHSY, CDR2 SAAADI. The length of the CDR3 is 14 residues.

V usage is TRBV23-1 and J usage is TRBJ2-7; 8 bases line up with TRBD2. TRBV23-1 is sorted into the ORF group, with uncertain function. The CDR3 has 16 residues. V gave up 4 bases and J gave up 4 bases; unmatched junction bases: 12. The CDR3 loop reads CASSPPGGPFEYEQYF. In DNA, the CDR3 is TGCGCCAGCAGTCCCCCGGGAGGGCCCTTCGAGTACGAGCAGTACTTC.

The chain uses TRBV27 and TRBJ2-1; 16 bases are shared with TRBD2. V shed 4 bases and J 6 bases; nucleotides not matched to a gene: 3. The CDR3 is 16 amino acids. Looked up from germline, CDR1 is MNHEY and CDR2 is SMNVEV (reference sequence). The CDR3 sequence: CASSSGTSGGANEQFF. CDR3 coding DNA: TGTGCCAGCAGTTCCGGGACTAGCGGGGGGGCCAATGAGCAGTTCTTC.

This rearrangement joins TRBV7-2 to TRBJ2-7; perhaps TRBD2 as D (6 bases). The CDR3 is 15 amino acids. Per the germline V gene, CDR1 is SGHTA and CDR2 is FQGNSA. V was shortened by 1 base and J by 0 bases, with 10 bases between the two germline ends. CDR3 in amino acids: CASSLVGGLSYEQYF. Here the CDR3 DNA reads TGTGCCAGCAGCTTAGTGGGGGGTCTCTCCTACGAGCAGTACTTC.

V gene TRBV2 combines with J gene TRBJ2-1; 11 positions agree with TRBD2. Germline CDR1 is SNHLY and CDR2 is FYNNEI. V shed 5 bases, J shed 9 bases, and the junction held 9 bases outside the gene matches. CDR3 length: 15 residues. CDR3 bases: TGTGCCAGCAGTATACTAGCGGGGGCTAACGTTGAGCAGTTCTTC. This codes for CASSILAGANVEQFF.

This clone was picked up one time. The chain recombines TRBV4-1 with TRBJ2-3; perhaps TRBD2 as D (5 bases). The CDR3 totals 16 residues. CDR1 is MGHRA and CDR2 is YSYEKL in the germline V gene. V was pared by 0 bases and J by 0 bases, with 10 bases between. CDR3 residues: CASSQEGLPSTDTQYF. Written as DNA, the CDR3 is TGCGCCAGCAGCCAAGAAGGACTCCCTAGCACAGATACGCAGTATTTT.

Only one count was recorded for this clone. The chain recombines TRBV28 with TRBJ1-3; D unclear. Trimming took 3 bases from V and 0 from J, leaving 6 bases between them. The CDR3 is 14 residues long. Germline lookup yields CDR1 MDHEN and CDR2 SYDVKM. The DNA for the CDR3 is TGTGCCAGCAGTTTTTTGAGCTCTGGAAACACCATATATTTT. It codes for CASSFLSSGNTIYF.